These T cell receptor beta chains were read from a single sample in a study of molecular identifiers for immune sequencing clone quantification. TCRdb used MiXCR to reprocess the PCR reads, holding one entry per CDR3 protein. The sample lists about 320,000 distinct CDR3 sequences, roughly 24% occurring once. The source material was naive CD8+ T cells from blood, with Jurkat cell RNA spiked in. The source of these receptors is a human donor in good health. Some libraries in this study had Jurkat cell RNA spiked in. The CDR3 runs from the conserved cysteine through the conserved F or W. Each record gives: V gene, J gene, CDR3 length, CDR3 protein.

V gene: TRBV7-9; J gene: TRBJ1-1; CDR3 length: 15; CDR3 protein: CASSGLIQPDSEAFF
V gene: TRBV2; J gene: TRBJ1-1; CDR3 length: 15; CDR3 protein: CASSEETGGASEAFF
V gene: TRBV11-2; J gene: TRBJ2-1; CDR3 length: 13; CDR3 protein: CASSLTSTNEQFF
V gene: TRBV6-1; J gene: TRBJ1-2; CDR3 length: 14; CDR3 protein: CAARQAGLEYGYTF
V gene: TRBV7-9; J gene: TRBJ2-7; CDR3 length: 15; CDR3 protein: CASSLRTSGAYEQYF
V gene: TRBV7-9; J gene: TRBJ2-7; CDR3 length: 13; CDR3 protein: CAGSLVPGSEQYF
V gene: TRBV7-3; J gene: TRBJ2-3; CDR3 length: 15; CDR3 protein: CASSFIGGPGDTQYF
V gene: TRBV13; J gene: TRBJ1-1; CDR3 length: 14; CDR3 protein: CASSQSIGNTEAFF
V gene: TRBV20-1; J gene: TRBJ2-2; CDR3 length: 16; CDR3 protein: CSAAQRDRGLAGELFF
V gene: TRBV29-1; J gene: TRBJ2-7; CDR3 length: 12; CDR3 protein: CSVAGARGEQYF
V gene: TRBV4-3; J gene: TRBJ1-2; CDR3 length: 16; CDR3 protein: CASSQDTAGGDYGYTF
V gene: TRBV27; J gene: TRBJ2-5; CDR3 length: 13; CDR3 protein: CASSLQASGTQYF
V gene: TRBV4-1; J gene: TRBJ1-5; CDR3 length: 16; CDR3 protein: CASSQGQSYSNQPQHF
V gene: TRBV7-9; J gene: TRBJ2-2; CDR3 length: 12; CDR3 protein: CASSWYTGELFF
V gene: TRBV29-1; J gene: TRBJ2-1; CDR3 length: 15; CDR3 protein: CSAKGLAGFYNEQFF
V gene: TRBV7-9; J gene: TRBJ2-7; CDR3 length: 16; CDR3 protein: CASSLPTRETTYEQYF
V gene: TRBV23-1; J gene: TRBJ2-7; CDR3 length: 14; CDR3 protein: CASSRNEGAREQYF
V gene: TRBV6-2/TRBV6-3; J gene: TRBJ2-1; CDR3 length: 16; CDR3 protein: CASSYSSEIIYNEQFF
V gene: TRBV6-6; J gene: TRBJ2-3; CDR3 length: 17; CDR3 protein: CTSSQTSGRAAGDTQYF
V gene: TRBV6-2/TRBV6-3; J gene: TRBJ2-3; CDR3 length: 15; CDR3 protein: CASSDPLETTDTQYF
V gene: TRBV27; J gene: TRBJ2-7; CDR3 length: 17; CDR3 protein: CASTPSGAAGRQAEQYF
V gene: TRBV2; J gene: TRBJ2-3; CDR3 length: 16; CDR3 protein: CASSEIGTSGTDTQYF
V gene: TRBV4-3; J gene: TRBJ2-3; CDR3 length: 17; CDR3 protein: CASSQATGPRVADTQYF